The 21 T cell receptor beta chains in this list originate from one sample, sequenced in a study of cytomegalovirus exposure and HLA in healthy donors. The PCR employed 60 Vbeta primers together with 13 Jbeta primers. Clones were read by immunoSEQ multiplex PCR, and TCRdb kept only the in-frame ones, dropping some. The table lists 160,000 or so clones, 75% to 85% of them singletons. Material: PBMCs. These receptors were collected from a middle-aged man in good health and CMV-seropositive.

The V gene is TRBV19, the J gene TRBJ2-3; no definite D call. The CDR3 is 13 residues long. Looked up from germline, CDR1 is LNHDA and CDR2 is SQIVND (reference sequence). V lost 3 bases, J lost 8 bases, and 12 bases lay in between. CDR3 bases: TGTGCCAGTAGTATTGGAGTGTTTGGTACGCAGTATTTT. Its protein is CASSIGVFGTQYF.

This clone was seen only once. The rearrangement uses TRBV5-8 and TRBJ2-1, with 8 bases aligning to TRBD2. Germline CDR1 is SGHTS and CDR2 is YDEGEE. The CDR3 runs to 15 residues. With 3 bases clipped from V and 2 bases from J, the junction kept 4 bases outside the gene matches. The chain's CDR3 is CASSSTSGAYNEQFF. As DNA, the CDR3 is TGTGCCAGCAGCTCCACTAGCGGAGCCTACAATGAGCAGTTCTTC. Drawing the rest from reference TRBV5-8 and TRBJ2-1, the complete variable domain is EAGVTQSPTHLIKTRGQQATLRCSPISGHTSVYWYQQALGLGLQFLLWYDEGEERNRGNFPPRFSGRQFPNYSSELNVNALELEDSALYLCASSSTSGAYNEQFFGPGTRLTVL.

The gene calls are TRBV7-8 and TRBJ1-1; 8 bases agree with TRBD1. From germline, CDR1 is SGHVS and CDR2 FQNEAQ. The junction had 3 bases not matched to a gene; V was cut back by 5 bases and J by 1 base. CDR3 size: 14 residues. CDR3 nucleotide sequence: TGTGCCAGCAGCGACGGACAGGGGAACACTGAAGCTTTCTTT. This sequence encodes CASSDGQGNTEAFF.

The chain combines TRBV19 with TRBJ2-5, with TRBD1 identical over 9 bases. The CDR3 spans 14 residues. Germline V gives CDR1 LNHDA, CDR2 SQIVND (reference sequence). V trimming: 7 bases; J trimming: 5 bases; junction bases outside the gene matches: 8. The CDR3 bases are TGTGCCAGTACCCGCGGGACAGGGCGGGAGACCCAGTACTTC. This gives the protein CASTRGTGRETQYF.

The gene calls are TRBV5-1 and TRBJ2-1, with 14 nucleotides matching TRBD2. V was clipped by 4 bases and J by 8 bases; unmatched bases: 5. Germline values: CDR1 SGHRS, CDR2 YFSETQ. This CDR3 region has 15 residues. The CDR3 region has the DNA TGCGCCAGCAGCCCGGGACTAGCGGGAGTAGATGAGCAGTTCTTC. Translated: CASSPGLAGVDEQFF.

The chain has TRBV7-6 and TRBJ1-6; possibly TRBD1 for D (5 bases). Trimming shortened V by 1 base and J by 4 bases, and 8 bases separated the two germline ends. The CDR3 extends over 15 amino acids. CDR1 is SGHVS, CDR2 FNYEAQ, per germline. The CDR3 loop is CASSLDGGYNSPLHF. The CDR3 nucleotides are TGTGCCAGCAGCTTAGACGGGGGGTATAATTCACCCCTCCACTTT.

The chain recombines TRBV2 with TRBJ2-1, with a tentative D call TRBD2 (6 bases). The germline V gene has CDR1 SNHLY and CDR2 FYNNEI. This CDR3 has 15 amino acids. Trimming took off 9 bases at V and 9 bases at J, with 24 bases between the two ends. The CDR3 region has the DNA TGTGCCAGTAGCCCTCGGGACCGCGTGGGAGGTGAGCAGTTCTTC. Its translation: CASSPRDRVGGEQFF.

This clone appeared a single time. V gene TRBV11-2 combines with J gene TRBJ2-3, with 9 bases fitting TRBD2. The V segment lost 5 bases and the J segment 2 bases; nucleotides outside the gene matches: 11. This CDR3 comprises 17 residues. Germline CDR1 SGHAT, CDR2 FQNNGV. The CDR3 DNA follows: TGTGCCAGCAGCCCCATAAGCCTAGCGGGGTTCACAGATACGCAGTATTTT. Translating it yields CASSPISLAGFTDTQYF.

This CDR3 is CASGEARANSPLHF. The DNA of the CDR3 is TGTGCCAGCGGGGAGGCCCGCGCCAATTCACCCCTCCACTTT. The rearrangement joins TRBV2 to TRBJ1-6; D is undetermined. Deletions cut 8 bases from V and 7 bases from J, with 15 bases between. The germline V gene encodes CDR1 SNHLY and CDR2 FYNNEI. The CDR3 is 14 residues long.

The chain recombines TRBV6-6 with TRBJ2-5; D ambiguous. The germline V and J ends were trimmed by 7 bases and 1 base, with 10 bases remaining between them. CDR3 length: 13 residues. The germline gives CDR1 MNHNY, CDR2 SVGAGI (reference sequence). The CDR3 DNA is TGTGCCAGCACCCCGGGTCTCCAAGAGACCCAGTACTTC. Translating gives CASTPGLQETQYF.

The V call is TRBV18, the J call TRBJ2-7; perhaps TRBD1 as D (5 bases). CDR1 is KGHSH, CDR2 LQKENI, per germline. Trimming removed 3 bases from V and 7 bases from J, with 13 bases in between. The CDR3 runs 13 residues. The CDR3 bases are TGTGCCAGCTCACCTTCGACAGCTCGGGAGCAGTACTTC. Amino acid sequence: CASSPSTAREQYF.

This rearrangement joins TRBV15 to TRBJ2-7, with D maybe TRBD2 (6 bases). Per the germline V gene, CDR1 is LNHNV and CDR2 is YYDKDF (reference sequence). The CDR3 has 15 residues. V lost 0 bases and J 4 bases, leaving 13 bases between the germline ends. The DNA of the CDR3 is TGTGCCACCAGCAGAGACCGCGGGACGGTATACGAGCAGTACTTC. Its translation: CATSRDRGTVYEQYF.

The chain recombines TRBV5-6 with TRBJ2-7; TRBD1 matches at 10 bases. The CDR3 length is 17 residues. CDR1 is SGHDT, CDR2 YYEEEE, per germline. Trimming removed 1 base from V and 4 bases from J; junction bases left unmatched: 11. In nucleotides, the CDR3 is TGTGCCAGCAGCTTGCGGGGGGGGGACAGGGGAGTATACGAGCAGTACTTC. Encoded protein: CASSLRGGDRGVYEQYF.

This chain links TRBV9 with TRBJ2-7, with 8 bases identical to TRBD1. The CDR3 length is 15 residues. Trimming took 3 bases from V and 2 from J; bases not matched to a gene: 7. Looked up from germline, CDR1 is SGDLS and CDR2 is YYNGEE. The chain's CDR3 is CASSDPGQVPYEQYF. In DNA form, the CDR3 reads TGTGCCAGCAGCGACCCGGGACAGGTACCCTACGAGCAGTACTTC.

The count of this clone is one. This sequence joins TRBV5-1 and TRBJ2-3; 7 nucleotides align to TRBD2. Looked up from germline, CDR1 is SGHRS and CDR2 is YFSETQ. After removal of 0 bases from V and 4 bases from J, the junction contained 5 bases not matched to a gene. This CDR3 is built from 15 residues. The CDR3 is CASSLGRESPDTQYF. The CDR3 coding sequence is TGCGCCAGCAGCTTGGGGCGGGAGTCACCAGATACGCAGTATTTT.

The chain carries TRBV7-3 and TRBJ2-1; TRBD2 might be the D (6 bases). Germline V CDR1 and CDR2: SGHTA, FQGTGA. Trimming pared 5 bases from V and 13 bases from J, leaving 15 bases between. The length of the CDR3 is 12 residues. DNA of the CDR3: TGTGCCAGCAGCCGCGGGACTGGACCCCAGTTCTTC. This sequence encodes CASSRGTGPQFF.

The V gene is TRBV6-5, the J gene TRBJ2-1; 8 nucleotides agree with TRBD2. J was trimmed by 6 bases and V by 2 bases; bases with no gene match: 6. Per germline, CDR1 MNHEY and CDR2 SVGAGI. The CDR3 sequence is 15 residues long. The CDR3 nucleotides read TGTGCCAGCAGTTACGGGCGGCGGGGGGCCAATGAGCAGTTCTTC. This encodes CASSYGRRGANEQFF.

The chain has TRBV2 and TRBJ1-4, with a weak D call TRBD1 (5 bases). This CDR3 region has 18 residues. Germline CDR1 and CDR2: SNHLY and FYNNEI. Trimming removed 0 bases at V and 5 bases at J, with 19 bases between. CDR3: CASSEALPGGRSNEKLFF. The CDR3 DNA is TGTGCCAGCAGTGAAGCGCTTCCGGGGGGGAGGAGCAATGAAAAACTGTTTTTT.

V and J are TRBV28 and TRBJ1-2; 11 bases map to TRBD1. Germline assignment: CDR1 MDHEN and CDR2 SYDVKM. This CDR3 has 17 amino acids. J gave up 3 bases and V 1 base, and 7 bases lay outside the gene matches. CDR3 sequence: CASSLLGQGEVDYGYTF. The DNA of the CDR3 is TGTGCCAGCAGTTTATTGGGACAGGGGGAGGTAGACTATGGCTACACCTTC.

V gene TRBV13 combines with J gene TRBJ2-1; 8 bases are shared with TRBD1. CDR3 length: 17 amino acids. The J segment lost 7 bases and the V segment lost 6 bases, leaving 17 bases of the junction unmatched. Per the germline V gene, CDR1 is PRHDT and CDR2 is FYEKMQ (reference sequence). The CDR3 sequence: CASSPPPRQGKRNEQFF. The CDR3 bases are TGTGCCAGCAGTCCTCCCCCCCGACAGGGGAAAAGGAATGAGCAGTTCTTC.

CDR3 residues: CASSDFGLGRNEQFF. CDR3 in DNA: TGTGCCAGCAGTGACTTCGGACTAGGAAGGAATGAGCAGTTCTTC. The chain recombines TRBV6-5 with TRBJ2-1, with 7 bases identical to TRBD2. V shed 5 bases and J 7 bases; nucleotides not matched to a gene: 11. The CDR3 length is 15 residues. The V gene's germline CDR1 is MNHEY and CDR2 SVGAGI.